The rows below give T cell receptor beta chains drawn from one sample of a study of blood T cells in healthy people across ages. MiXCR was run by TCRdb on the 5' RACE reads, yielding one entry per CDR3 protein. The sample consists of 1.6 million or so distinct CDR3 sequences, around 36% of them appearing once. The sequenced sample consisted of blood. These receptors were collected from a woman between 25 and 40 years old in good health. Both conserved end residues are part of each CDR3. The order of the fields is D gene, V gene, J gene, clone size, CDR3 protein, CDR3 DNA. The D gene is left open where the match is weak. Size is omitted from some rows. Given values are once, few, many or a class for expanded clones.

D: TRBD1; V: TRBV20-1; J: TRBJ1-1; size: NA; CDR3: CSAPQGLNTEAFF; DNA: TGCAGTGCTCCACAGGGGTTGAACACTGAAGCTTTCTTT
D: NA; V: TRBV7-9; J: TRBJ2-3; size: NA; CDR3: CASSLSLPGLGDTQYF; DNA: TGTGCCAGCAGCTTAAGTCTCCCGGGCCTGGGAGATACGCAGTATTTT
D: TRBD2; V: TRBV27; J: TRBJ2-3; size: NA; CDR3: CASSSPLTSGGSTQYF; DNA: TGTGCCAGCAGTTCACCCCTGACTAGCGGGGGCAGTACGCAGTATTTT
D: NA; V: TRBV4-2; J: TRBJ2-2; size: few; CDR3: CASSQDRGGRELFF; DNA: TGTGCCAGCAGCCAAGATAGGGGGGGCCGGGAGCTGTTTTTT
D: NA; V: TRBV28; J: TRBJ1-1; size: NA; CDR3: CASSLFGGLTIPAFF; DNA: TGTGCCAGCAGTTTATTTGGGGGGCTGACCATTCCGGCTTTCTTT
D: NA; V: TRBV29-1; J: TRBJ1-2; size: many; CDR3: CSVGARGEGYTF; DNA: TGCAGCGTTGGGGCCAGGGGTGAGGGCTACACCTTC
D: TRBD1; V: TRBV5-1; J: TRBJ1-2; size: NA; CDR3: CASSDGQGDYDYTF; DNA: TGCGCCAGCAGCGATGGACAGGGAGACTATGACTACACCTTC
D: NA; V: TRBV4-1; J: TRBJ1-4; size: NA; CDR3: CASNPREMRGGKLFF; DNA: TGCGCCAGCAACCCTCGCGAGATGCGGGGTGGAAAACTGTTTTTT
D: NA; V: TRBV9; J: TRBJ1-2; size: many; CDR3: CASSATGSYGYTF; DNA: TGTGCCAGCAGCGCTACAGGATCCTATGGCTACACCTTC
D: NA; V: TRBV20-1; J: TRBJ2-1; size: few; CDR3: CSAPRYRDPLNEQFF; DNA: TGCAGTGCGCCACGATACCGGGACCCACTTAATGAGCAGTTCTTC
D: NA; V: TRBV20-1; J: TRBJ2-7; size: NA; CDR3: CSAQPVRYEQYF; DNA: TGCAGTGCCCAGCCGGTTCGTTACGAGCAGTACTTC
D: NA; V: TRBV10-3; J: TRBJ2-3; size: NA; CDR3: CAVRGDDGGEYF; DNA: TGTGCCGTCAGGGGGGACGACGGGGGGGAGTATTTT
D: TRBD2; V: TRBV29-1; J: TRBJ2-5; size: NA; CDR3: CSVLRGRGGETQYF; DNA: TGCAGCGTGCTCAGGGGCCGGGGGGGAGAGACCCAGTACTTC
D: NA; V: TRBV5-6; J: TRBJ2-3; size: NA; CDR3: CASSSSWEWGTDTQYF; DNA: TGTGCCAGCAGCTCCTCGTGGGAATGGGGCACAGATACGCAGTATTTT
D: TRBD1; V: TRBV5-1; J: TRBJ2-5; size: many; CDR3: CASSLLQGQETQYF; DNA: TGTGCCAGCAGTTTACTACAGGGGCAAGAGACCCAGTACTTC
D: TRBD2; V: TRBV27; J: TRBJ2-3; size: few; CDR3: CASSLYLAGRSTDTQYF; DNA: TGTGCCAGCAGTTTATACTTAGCGGGTCGAAGCACAGATACGCAGTATTTT
D: TRBD2; V: TRBV7-2; J: TRBJ2-1; size: NA; CDR3: CASSLVGGGTPYNEQFF; DNA: TGTGCCAGCAGCTTAGTTGGGGGAGGGACCCCCTACAATGAGCAGTTCTTC
D: NA; V: TRBV24-1; J: TRBJ1-6; size: NA; CDR3: CATSDLVWGEPPVPRNSPLHF; DNA: TGTGCCACCAGTGATTTGGTCTGGGGGGAACCTCCGGTTCCACGAAATTCACCCCTCCACTTT
D: TRBD2; V: TRBV6-1; J: TRBJ2-1; size: NA; CDR3: CASKGLAGSNEQFF; DNA: TGTGCCAGCAAGGGACTAGCGGGATCCAATGAGCAGTTCTTC
D: NA; V: TRBV20-1; J: TRBJ2-3; size: NA; CDR3: CSARGDGDTQYF; DNA: TGCAGTGCTAGAGGGGATGGAGATACGCAGTATTTT
D: NA; V: TRBV15; J: TRBJ2-3; size: NA; CDR3: CATSRDIRGSNTQYF; DNA: TGTGCCACCAGCAGAGATATCCGGGGTTCGAATACGCAGTATTTT
D: NA; V: TRBV7-8; J: TRBJ2-3; size: once; CDR3: CAIQDSQDPADTQYF; DNA: TGTGCCATACAGGACAGCCAAGACCCCGCAGATACGCAGTATTTT
D: NA; V: TRBV7-9; J: TRBJ2-1; size: once; CDR3: CAGSLFAFSVSYNEQFF; DNA: TGTGCCGGCAGCTTATTCGCCTTTAGCGTCTCCTACAATGAGCAGTTCTTC
D: NA; V: TRBV9; J: TRBJ2-5; size: few; CDR3: CASSVDDLGETQYF; DNA: TGTGCCAGCAGCGTAGATGACCTAGGGGAGACCCAGTACTTC
D: NA; V: TRBV30; J: TRBJ2-7; size: NA; CDR3: CAWSVMVHEQYF; DNA: TGTGCCTGGAGTGTAATGGTCCACGAGCAGTACTTC
D: NA; V: TRBV6-1; J: TRBJ1-2; size: NA; CDR3: CASSITGYGYTF; DNA: TGTGCCAGCAGTATCACAGGGTACGGCTACACCTTC
D: NA; V: TRBV11-2; J: TRBJ2-7; size: NA; CDR3: CASSLVRRAKDCEQYF; DNA: TGTGCCAGCAGCTTAGTTAGGCGGGCGAAAGACTGCGAGCAGTACTTC
D: NA; V: TRBV6-2/TRBV6-3; J: TRBJ1-2; size: few; CDR3: CASSPRGTYGYTF; DNA: TGTGCCAGCAGTCCCCGGGGGACCTATGGCTACACCTTC
D: NA; V: TRBV27; J: TRBJ1-2; size: NA; CDR3: CASRLSRTRYGHTF; DNA: TGTGCCAGCAGGTTATCGAGGACAAGATATGGCCACACCTTC
D: TRBD1; V: TRBV10-3; J: TRBJ1-2; size: few; CDR3: CAISSTGDSGGYYGYTF; DNA: TGTGCCATCAGTAGCACCGGGGACAGCGGAGGGTACTATGGCTACACCTTC
D: TRBD2; V: TRBV20-1; J: TRBJ2-3; size: NA; CDR3: CSAEPTSGGPVGTQYF; DNA: TGCAGTGCGGAACCGACTAGCGGGGGACCCGTGGGAACGCAGTATTTT
D: TRBD1; V: TRBV3-1; J: TRBJ1-2; size: NA; CDR3: CASRAGQGQRGLENGYTF; DNA: TGTGCCAGCAGGGCAGGACAGGGTCAGAGAGGGCTTGAAAATGGCTACACCTTC